This TCR beta chain was documented in a study of T cell changes during pregnancy in multiple sclerosis. Here immunoSEQ multiplex PCR was the method, and the copy in TCRdb shows in-frame clones only, minus some. The sample lists around 68,000 clones; under 95% were seen once. The input for sequencing was CD4+ T cells from peripheral blood mononuclear cells, taken before pregnancy. The receptor was isolated from a female donor with multiple sclerosis, enrolled in a pregnancy study.

CDR3 amino acids: CASSKDRGGEQFF. CDR3 coding DNA: TGTGCCAGCAGTAAGGACAGGGGAGGTGAGCAGTTCTTC. The V call is TRBV6-1, the J call TRBJ2-1; 9 nucleotides align to TRBD1. V was pared by 5 bases and J by 9 bases, with 5 bases of the junction left unmatched. The CDR3 loop spans 13 amino acids. Germline CDR1 reads MNHNS; CDR2 reads SASEGT.